The 27 T cell receptor beta chains below were found in one sample sequenced in a study of shared clonotypes between healthy human individuals. TCRdb's copy holds only in-frame clones and misses some; the assay was immunoSEQ multiplex PCR. Here the sample spans a few hundred thousand clones, 97% being singletons. The sequenced sample was naive CD4+ T cells sorted from blood. Subset specified: CD45RA+ positively selected. The receptors stem from a woman aged 30 to 39 in good health.

J is TRBJ1-5 and V is TRBV2; D unclear. This CDR3 is 16 amino acids long. Trimming took off 0 bases at V and 4 bases at J, with 13 bases between the two ends. CDR1 and CDR2 from the germline V gene are SNHLY and FYNNEI. The CDR3 here is CASSEASRVRNQPQHF. In DNA, the CDR3 is TGTGCCAGCAGTGAAGCGAGTCGTGTGAGGAATCAGCCCCAGCATTTT.

The chain links TRBV29-1 to TRBJ2-1; TRBD2 matches 8 bases. This CDR3 is built from 14 residues. Trimming at V came to 4 bases and at J to 4 bases, leaving 6 bases not matched to a gene. The germline gives CDR1 SQVTM, CDR2 ANQGSEA. As DNA, the CDR3 is TGCAGCGTTGCAGTTAGCGGGGCATACAATGAGCAGTTCTTC. Translation: CSVAVSGAYNEQFF.

The V gene is TRBV6-6, the J gene TRBJ2-7, with D uncertain. Germline V lookup: CDR1 MNHNY, CDR2 SVGAGI (reference sequence). Deletions cut 4 bases from V and 6 bases from J, with 7 bases between. This CDR3 is 11 amino acids long. CDR3 in amino acids: CASSFLGEQYF. The DNA for the CDR3 is TGTGCCAGCAGTTTCTTGGGCGAGCAGTACTTC.

This chain joins TRBV28 and TRBJ1-2; 9 bases are shared with TRBD1. The germline gives CDR1 MDHEN, CDR2 SYDVKM. The CDR3 contains 15 residues. V shed 5 bases and J 6 bases; nucleotides not matched to a gene: 10. CDR3 sequence: CASSAGTGIINGYTF. The CDR3, as DNA: TGTGCCAGCAGTGCCGGGACAGGGATCATAAATGGCTACACCTTC.

This chain links TRBV6-6 with TRBJ1-2; D is undetermined. This CDR3 is built from 11 residues. V was clipped by 6 bases and J by 6 bases, with 8 bases between them. CDR1 and CDR2 from the germline V gene are MNHNY and SVGAGI (reference sequence). The CDR3 region has the DNA TGTGCCAGCAGGTCTTTGGATGGCTACACCTTC. Translation: CASRSLDGYTF.

The rearrangement joins TRBV7-8 to TRBJ1-2, with a tentative D call TRBD1 (5 bases). There are 12 residues in the CDR3. Germline CDR1 SGHVS, CDR2 FQNEAQ. The ends were cut back, 1 base at V and 5 bases at J, with 5 bases in the middle. The CDR3 nucleotides are TGTGCCAGCAGCTTAGGGGGGTATGGCTACACCTTC. Translated: CASSLGGYGYTF.

The V gene is TRBV20-1, the J gene TRBJ1-2; no reliable D call. The germline gives CDR1 DFQATT, CDR2 SNEGSKA (reference sequence). V lost 6 bases and J lost 10, with 6 bases in between. The CDR3 runs 8 residues. In nucleotides, the CDR3 is TGCAGTGCCCTCGACTACACCTTC. Translated, it gives CSALDYTF.

The J gene is TRBJ2-7, the V gene TRBV5-1; TRBD1 matches at 8 bases. The length of the CDR3 is 14 residues. The V and J ends lost 4 bases and 7 bases, in that order; junction bases with no gene match: 10. Germline V CDR1 and CDR2: SGHRS, YFSETQ. This chain's CDR3 is CASSKGQASQEQYF. The CDR3 DNA reads TGCGCCAGCAGCAAGGGACAGGCTTCTCAGGAGCAGTACTTC.

This sequence joins TRBV19 and TRBJ2-2; no clear D. Germline V gene sequence: CDR1 LNHDA, CDR2 SQIVND (reference sequence). The CDR3 sequence is 15 residues long. V lost 1 base and J lost 3, with 9 bases in between. CDR3 nucleotides: TGTGCCAGTAGTATAGGGCGACGGTACACCGGGGAGCTGTTTTTT. It encodes CASSIGRRYTGELFF.

This chain links TRBV7-2 with TRBJ2-7; D tentatively reads TRBD1 or TRBD2 (6 bases each). V lost 5 bases, J lost 7 bases, and 15 bases lay in between. This CDR3 comprises 13 residues. Germline CDR1 SGHTA, CDR2 FQGNSA. The chain's CDR3 is CASSREGGGEQYF. DNA of the CDR3: TGTGCCAGCAGCCGAGAAGGGGGAGGTGAGCAGTACTTC.

The V gene is TRBV19, the J gene TRBJ2-7; D is possibly TRBD1 (5 bases). The CDR3 totals 14 residues. Germline values: CDR1 LNHDA, CDR2 SQIVND (reference sequence). V was cut by 3 bases and J by 2 bases, with 11 bases left in between. CDR3 residues: CASSIAPGTYEQYF. DNA of the CDR3: TGTGCCAGTAGTATCGCTCCAGGGACCTACGAGCAGTACTTC. Filled out from reference TRBV19 and TRBJ2-7, the complete variable domain reads DGGITQSPKYLFRKEGQNVTLSCEQNLNHDAMYWYRQDPGQGLRLIYYSQIVNDFQKGDIAEGYSVSREKKESFPLTVTSAQKNPTAFYLCASSIAPGTYEQYFGPGTRLTVT.

The chain couples TRBV6-1 to TRBJ2-1; D is possibly TRBD1 (6 bases). CDR3 length: 15 amino acids. Trimming removed 2 bases at V and 1 base at J, with 9 bases between. In germline, CDR1 is MNHNS, CDR2 SASEGT. CDR3 sequence: CASSEKGVSYNEQFF. The DNA for the CDR3 is TGTGCCAGCAGTGAAAAGGGGGTATCCTACAATGAGCAGTTCTTC.

The chain has TRBV27 and TRBJ1-6; D is ambiguous. V lost 3 bases, J lost 0 bases, and 12 bases lay in between. Per germline, CDR1 MNHEY and CDR2 SMNVEV (reference sequence). This CDR3 spans 17 amino acids. For the CDR3, the DNA is TGTGCCAGCAGTTTCCTGCGGCCGAGCTCCTATAATTCACCCCTCCACTTT. Protein sequence: CASSFLRPSSYNSPLHF.

The sample holds one count of this clone. V and J are TRBV4-2 and TRBJ2-5; 7 bases line up with TRBD2. Per the germline V gene, CDR1 is LGHNA and CDR2 is YNFKEQ. The CDR3 runs to 14 residues. The V segment lost 1 base and the J segment 5 bases; nucleotides outside the gene matches: 4. The CDR3 region is CASSQGGEGETQYF. The CDR3 nucleotides are TGTGCCAGCAGCCAAGGTGGGGAGGGGGAGACCCAGTACTTC.

The gene calls are TRBV28 and TRBJ2-7; 10 positions match TRBD2. The CDR3 is made up of 14 amino acids. V was clipped by 3 bases and J by 7 bases; unmatched bases: 6. The germline CDR1 and CDR2 sequences are MDHEN and SYDVKM. The CDR3 DNA reads as TGTGCCAGCAGTTTGGCTAGCGGGAGCGGAGAGCAGTACTTC. Amino acids: CASSLASGSGEQYF.

The rearrangement links TRBV7-2 to TRBJ2-5, with 10 bases that match TRBD1. V was clipped by 1 base and J by 7 bases; unmatched bases: 15. The CDR3 totals 18 residues. Germline values: CDR1 SGHTA, CDR2 FQGNSA. CDR3 sequence (DNA): TGTGCCAGCAGCTTAGGGCCCCGGGTGGGGGACAGGGGAGGGACCCAGTACTTC. Translation: CASSLGPRVGDRGGTQYF.

The V gene is TRBV7-8, the J gene TRBJ1-5; tentatively, D is TRBD1 (6 bases). The CDR3 is 21 residues long. V was trimmed by 0 bases and J by 0 bases, leaving 24 bases between them. Germline V lookup: CDR1 SGHVS, CDR2 FQNEAQ. CDR3 region: CASSLAQRGVYTISSNQPQHF. The CDR3 DNA reads as TGTGCCAGCAGCTTAGCCCAAAGGGGGGTTTACACTATCAGTAGCAATCAGCCCCAGCATTTT.

The gene calls are TRBV28 and TRBJ1-1, with D uncertain. The CDR3 is 15 residues long. Trimming pared 6 bases from V and 4 bases from J, leaving 18 bases between. Germline V CDR1 and CDR2: MDHEN, SYDVKM. DNA of the CDR3: TGTGCCAGCAGGGAAAGGATACGAGTTTTCACTGAAGCTTTCTTT. This gives the protein CASRERIRVFTEAFF.

The gene calls are TRBV30 and TRBJ2-1; TRBD2 aligns across 7 bases. Germline CDR1 and CDR2: GTSNPN and SVGIG (reference sequence). This CDR3 has 14 residues. V shed 2 bases and J 9 bases; nucleotides not matched to a gene: 10. The CDR3 is CAWSLPPTGGEQFF. In nucleotides, the CDR3 is TGTGCCTGGAGTCTCCCCCCCACGGGGGGTGAGCAGTTCTTC.

Only a few counts were recorded for this clone. The chain has TRBV4-1 and TRBJ1-1, with 7 bases fitting TRBD1. The CDR3 extends over 15 amino acids. CDR1 is MGHRA, CDR2 YSYEKL, per germline. V trimming: 3 bases; J trimming: 3 bases; junction bases outside the gene matches: 7. In DNA, the CDR3 is TGCGCCAGCAGCCACCACAGGGGTTTTGACACTGAAGCTTTCTTT. This translates into CASSHHRGFDTEAFF.

This clone was picked up one time. The V call is TRBV7-9, the J call TRBJ2-7; 7 bases agree with TRBD2. Germline CDR1 reads SEHNR; CDR2 reads FQNEAQ (reference sequence). With 4 bases clipped from V and 5 bases from J, the junction kept 5 bases outside the gene matches. The CDR3 runs 13 residues. CDR3 region: CASSYPSGDEQYF. For the CDR3, the DNA is TGTGCCAGCAGCTACCCCAGCGGGGACGAGCAGTACTTC.

The CDR3 loop reads CASRSRQGEAFF. The CDR3 DNA reads TGTGCCAGCAGAAGCCGACAGGGTGAAGCTTTCTTT. The rearrangement links TRBV28 to TRBJ1-1, with 7 bases matching TRBD1. CDR3 size: 12 residues. CDR1 and CDR2 from the germline V gene are MDHEN and SYDVKM. V lost 6 bases, J lost 7 bases, and 5 bases stayed unmatched.

The rearrangement uses TRBV6-6 and TRBJ2-1; D may be TRBD2 (5 bases). Trimming shortened V by 0 bases and J by 6 bases, and 15 bases separated the two germline ends. CDR1 and CDR2 from the germline V gene are MNHNY and SVGAGI (reference sequence). The CDR3 covers 16 residues. DNA of the CDR3: TGTGCCAGCAGTTACTCGAGGGCTAGTAACGTCAATGAGCAGTTCTTC. It translates to CASSYSRASNVNEQFF.

V is TRBV6-5 and J is TRBJ1-1; D remains unclear. Germline V CDR1 and CDR2: MNHEY, SVGAGI. The length of the CDR3 is 15 residues. Trimming stripped 2 bases from V and 1 base from J, with 11 bases between. The CDR3, as DNA: TGTGCCAGCAGTTACGCCAGTCCGGGGAACACTGAAGCTTTCTTT. Translated: CASSYASPGNTEAFF.

In its sample, this clone was seen once. The gene calls are TRBV29-1 and TRBJ2-7; TRBD1 aligns across 8 bases. CDR3 length equals 14 residues. Germline CDR1 reads SQVTM; CDR2 reads ANQGSEA. V trimming: 8 bases; J trimming: 6 bases; junction bases outside the gene matches: 15. CDR3: CSIKWGQDLGEQYF. The CDR3 DNA follows: TGCAGCATCAAATGGGGACAGGACCTTGGCGAGCAGTACTTC.

This clone came up once. The genes are TRBV29-1 and TRBJ2-5, with TRBD1 identical over 7 bases. The J call may be in error: the DNA end matches TRBJ2-7 better. Looked up from germline, CDR1 is SQVTM and CDR2 is ANQGSEA. The CDR3 is made up of 13 amino acids. The CDR3 bases are TGCAGCGCTTGGGACAGAAGCGTCTACGAGCAGTACTTC. The encoded protein is CSAWDRSVYEQYF.

The genes are TRBV25-1 and TRBJ2-5; no reliable D call. The CDR3 is 13 residues long. CDR1 MGHDK and CDR2 SYGVNS come from the germline V gene. V lost 6 bases to trimming and J lost 0 bases, with 8 bases between them. In DNA form, the CDR3 reads TGTGCCAGCAGCACACGGTACCAAGAGACCCAGTACTTC. This codes for CASSTRYQETQYF.